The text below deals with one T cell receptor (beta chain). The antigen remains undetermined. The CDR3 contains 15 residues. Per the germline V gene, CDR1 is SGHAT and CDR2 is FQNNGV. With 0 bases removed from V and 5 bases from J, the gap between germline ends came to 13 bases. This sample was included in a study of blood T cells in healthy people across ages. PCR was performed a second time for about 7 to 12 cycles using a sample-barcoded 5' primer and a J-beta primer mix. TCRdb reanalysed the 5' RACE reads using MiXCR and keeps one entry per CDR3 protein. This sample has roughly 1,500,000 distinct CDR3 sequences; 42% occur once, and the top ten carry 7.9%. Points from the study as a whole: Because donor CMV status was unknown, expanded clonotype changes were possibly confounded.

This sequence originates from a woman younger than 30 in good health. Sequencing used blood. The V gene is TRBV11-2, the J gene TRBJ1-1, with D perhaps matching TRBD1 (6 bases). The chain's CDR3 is CASSLDRGRRTEAFF. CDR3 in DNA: TGTGCCAGCAGCTTAGATCGGGGGCGACGGACTGAAGCTTTCTTT.